The 29 T cell receptor beta chains in this list originate from one sample, sequenced in a study of T cells in Graves' hyperthyroidism and ophthalmopathy. There were TCR beta CDR3 regions amplified from RNA transcripts. When the TCR CDR3 underwent first-round RT-PCR, the HTBI primer set was used. TCRdb re-called the multiplex PCR reads through MiXCR, storing one row per CDR3 protein. Among around 350,000 distinct CDR3 sequences listed, about 12% were seen once. The material sequenced was blood. The receptors were gathered from a woman aged 18-30 years with Graves' hyperthyroidism.

This clonotype was found many times. CDR3 DNA: TGTGCCAGCAGCTTGTTGCCACTCGAAGAGCAGTTCTTC. This gives the protein CASSLLPLEEQFF. The chain links TRBV5-6 to TRBJ2-1; D is uncertain. Trimming removed 1 base from V and 10 bases from J, with 12 bases in between. Germline loops: CDR1 SGHDT, CDR2 YYEEEE. The CDR3 runs 13 residues.

The sample holds a few counts of this clonotype. The rearrangement uses TRBV5-4 and TRBJ1-2, with D hard to call. The CDR3 runs to 15 residues. Germline loops: CDR1 SGHNT, CDR2 YYREEE (reference sequence). Trimming removed 0 bases at V and 1 base at J, with 10 bases between. The CDR3 DNA is TGTGCCAGCAGCTTGGCCGAGACGGATAACTATGGCTACACCTTC. Its protein product is CASSLAETDNYGYTF.

This chain connects TRBV6-1 to TRBJ2-2; 8 positions match TRBD2. Germline CDR1 MNHNS, CDR2 SASEGT. The CDR3 loop spans 17 amino acids. Losses at the gene ends were 7 bases for V and 3 bases for J; bases not matched to a gene: 13. DNA of the CDR3: TGTGCCAGCAACACCCCGCGGCGGGGGGTTTACACCGGGGAGCTGTTTTTT. It yields the protein CASNTPRRGVYTGELFF.

This clonotype was counted many times. V gene TRBV6-1 combines with J gene TRBJ1-1; TRBD1 is a possible D gene (6 bases). There are 13 residues in the CDR3. Trimming shortened V by 11 bases and J by 6 bases, and 19 bases separated the two germline ends. Germline assignment: CDR1 MNHNS and CDR2 SASEGT. CDR3 sequence (DNA): TGTGCCGGGGGCGAATCCTGGGGGTCTGAAGCTTTCTTT. It encodes CAGGESWGSEAFF.

The chain uses TRBV5-8 and TRBJ2-7, with no clear D. The V end was cut by 2 bases, the J end by 4 bases, with 4 bases between. This CDR3 region has 11 residues. CDR1 and CDR2 from the germline V gene are SGHTS and YDEGEE. This chain's CDR3 is CASSFNYEQYF. The CDR3 nucleotides read TGTGCCAGCAGCTTTAATTACGAGCAGTACTTC.

This clonotype showed up many times. This rearrangement joins TRBV11-2 to TRBJ2-3; D is undetermined. CDR1 is SGHAT and CDR2 is FQNNGV in the germline V gene. The CDR3 is 14 residues long. Deletions cut 5 bases from V and 4 bases from J, with 13 bases between. This chain's CDR3 is CASSSARVADTQYF. For the CDR3, the DNA is TGTGCCAGCAGCAGCGCCCGAGTGGCAGATACGCAGTATTTT.

This clonotype was seen only a few times. This chain joins TRBV19 and TRBJ1-5; 8 nucleotides agree with TRBD1. Germline V CDR1 and CDR2: LNHDA, SQIVND (reference sequence). The ends lost 5 bases at V and 5 bases at J; junction bases unmatched: 8. CDR3 length equals 15 residues. CDR3 sequence: CASSWGDRNDQPQHF. As DNA, the CDR3 is TGTGCCAGTAGTTGGGGGGACAGGAACGATCAGCCCCAGCATTTT.

This clonotype appeared many times. This rearrangement joins TRBV20-1 to TRBJ1-2; tentative D call: TRBD1 (6 bases). Trimming took 8 bases from V and 8 from J, leaving 24 bases between them. The germline V gene encodes CDR1 DFQATT and CDR2 SNEGSKA (reference sequence). This CDR3 contains 14 residues. This CDR3 is CSTYRWGGRGGYTF. The CDR3 nucleotides are TGCAGTACCTACAGATGGGGGGGGCGAGGGGGCTACACCTTC.

This clonotype was detected ten times or more. The chain carries TRBV18 and TRBJ2-7; no clear D. Trimming removed 3 bases at V and 4 bases at J, with 7 bases between. The CDR3 is 12 residues long. The V gene's germline CDR1 is KGHSH and CDR2 LQKENI. CDR3 sequence reads: CASSPSEYEQYF. The CDR3 DNA is TGTGCCAGCTCACCCTCCGAATACGAGCAGTACTTC.

This clonotype appeared a few times. The chain uses TRBV20-1 and TRBJ2-2; tentative D call: TRBD2 (6 bases). Germline CDR1 reads DFQATT; CDR2 reads SNEGSKA (reference sequence). V was pared by 5 bases and J by 7 bases, with 17 bases between. This CDR3 region has 14 residues. CDR3 DNA: TGCAGTGCTGGGCACGGGGGTCGAGTCGGGGAGCTGTTTTTT. It yields the protein CSAGHGGRVGELFF.

This clonotype was seen more than once but under ten times. V usage is TRBV6-5 and J usage is TRBJ2-7, with TRBD2 matching over 7 bases. The CDR3 length is 15 residues. With V trimmed by 2 bases and J by 3 bases, 7 bases remained unmatched. Germline V gives CDR1 MNHEY, CDR2 SVGAGI. In nucleotides, the CDR3 is TGTGCCAGCAGTTACGACCGGACTAGTAACTACGAGCAGTACTTC. Protein sequence: CASSYDRTSNYEQYF.

In the case of this clonotype: A much more abundant neighbour one base away suggests this may be a read error. V usage is TRBV28 and J usage is TRBJ2-2; D perhaps matches TRBD2 (8 bases). The length of the CDR3 is 14 residues. Germline CDR1 reads MDHEN; CDR2 reads SYDVKM. The CDR3 loop is CATRQGPTSGGLFF. The DNA for the CDR3 is TGTGCCACCCGACAGGGTCCGACGAGCGGGGGGCTGTTTTTT. Full variable domain (outside the CDR3, taken from reference TRBV28 and TRBJ2-2): DVKVTQSSRYLVKRTGEKVFLECVQDMDHENMFWYRQDPGLGLRLIYFSYDVKMKEKGDIPEGYSVSREKKERFSLILESASTNQTSMYLCATRQGPTSGGLFFGEGSRLTVL.

The sample holds many counts of this clonotype. The rearrangement uses TRBV7-2 and TRBJ2-1; TRBD2 matches 8 bases. The germline gives CDR1 SGHTA, CDR2 FQGNSA. The CDR3 contains 15 residues. J gave up 7 bases and V 9 bases, and 14 bases lay outside the gene matches. CDR3 nucleotides: TGTGCCAGTGCGGCCCTAGCGGGTGTATATAATGAGCAGTTCTTC. Translated, it gives CASAALAGVYNEQFF.

This clonotype occurred once. Possible read error: a much larger clone is one base away. This chain links TRBV7-9 with TRBJ1-1; D is perhaps TRBD1 (5 bases). Germline V gene sequence: CDR1 SEHNR, CDR2 FQNEAQ (reference sequence). The CDR3 contains 16 residues. Trimming took 2 bases from V and 1 from J, leaving 14 bases between them. CDR3 protein: CASSLNRWQGNTEAFF. The CDR3 bases are TGTGCCAGCAGCTTAAATCGGTGGCAGGGGAACACTGAAGCTTTCTTT.

Here the CDR3 DNA reads TGTGCCAGCAGCTTAGGGGCCGACAGGAGAGCTTTCTTT. Translation gives CASSLGADRRAFF. V and J are TRBV7-2 and TRBJ1-1; a weak D match, TRBD1 (6 bases). This CDR3 region has 13 residues. The ends were cut back, 1 base at V and 10 bases at J, with 13 bases in the middle. Germline V gene data show CDR1 as SGHTA and CDR2 as FQGNSA.

This clonotype was seen ten or more times. The chain carries TRBV7-2 and TRBJ1-6; 10 bases match TRBD1. This CDR3 contains 18 residues. Germline V gene data show CDR1 as SGHTA and CDR2 as FQGNSA. Trimming took 3 bases from V and 7 from J; bases not matched to a gene: 12. The CDR3 is CASSLGQGRYPGNSPLHF. Written as DNA, the CDR3 is TGTGCCAGCAGCTTGGGACAGGGGCGCTATCCGGGGAATTCACCCCTCCACTTT.

This clonotype was seen only a few times. The chain uses TRBV5-1 and TRBJ2-3; 8 positions agree with TRBD1. V was pared by 2 bases and J by 0 bases, with 5 bases of the junction left unmatched. Germline V gene lookup returns CDR1 SGHRS and CDR2 YFSETQ. The CDR3 has 16 amino acids. The CDR3 bases are TGCGCCAGCAGCTTATATACAGGGGGAAGCACAGATACGCAGTATTTT. The encoded protein is CASSLYTGGSTDTQYF.

Many counts were recorded for this clonotype. The chain combines TRBV7-3 with TRBJ1-2; no reliable D call. This CDR3 is built from 14 residues. V lost 5 bases and J lost 7, with 17 bases in between. CDR1 and CDR2 (germline): SGHTA, FQGTGA. The CDR3 DNA reads TGTGCCAGCAGCCAAATCGGCGGAGGCGGTGGCTACACCTTC. Protein: CASSQIGGGGGYTF.

Many counts were recorded for this clonotype. The CDR3 nucleotides read TGTGCCAGCAGCCCGTACGGTAGTCCCACAGATACGCAGTATTTT. It yields the protein CASSPYGSPTDTQYF. V gene TRBV7-8 combines with J gene TRBJ2-3; D is unclear. This CDR3 has 15 residues. With 5 bases removed from V and 2 bases from J, the gap between germline ends came to 14 bases. CDR1 SGHVS and CDR2 FQNEAQ come from the germline V gene. The complete variable domain, with remaining parts taken from reference TRBV7-8 and TRBJ2-3, reads GAGVSQSPRYKVAKRGQDVALRCDPISGHVSLFWYQQALGQGPEFLTYFQNEAQLDKSGLPSDRFFAERPEGSVSTLKIQRTQQEDSAVYLCASSPYGSPTDTQYFGPGTRLTVL.

This clonotype was recorded only once. A much bigger clone sits one base away, suggesting this may be a read error. CDR3 nucleotide sequence: TGTGCCAGCAGTCACGGAGCGGGAGGGCCGGTAGATACGCAGTATTTT. Translating gives CASSHGAGGPVDTQYF. The V gene is TRBV6-2 or TRBV6-3, the J gene TRBJ2-3; 10 bases align to TRBD2. The V segment lost 5 bases and the J segment 5 bases; nucleotides outside the gene matches: 10. This CDR3 is 16 amino acids long. Germline CDR1 and CDR2: MNHEY and SVGEGT.

This clonotype was seen many times. This rearrangement joins TRBV9 to TRBJ2-5, with 10 bases matching TRBD2. This CDR3 contains 16 residues. From germline, CDR1 is SGDLS and CDR2 YYNGEE. Germline trimming cut 2 bases from V and 0 bases from J; bases unmatched to any gene: 4. Here the CDR3 DNA reads TGTGCCAGCAGCGTCAGCGGGGGGGGGTACCAAGAGACCCAGTACTTC. Amino acids: CASSVSGGGYQETQYF.

In this sample, this clonotype turned up a few times. This chain joins TRBV24-1 and TRBJ2-7, with 12 bases identical to TRBD1. CDR1 is KGHDR and CDR2 is SFDVKD in the germline V gene. The CDR3 has 14 residues. J was trimmed by 8 bases and V by 9 bases; bases with no gene match: 10. Written as DNA, the CDR3 is TGTGCCACCGGACAGGGGACAGGGGGCAGCAAGCAGTACTTC. It yields the protein CATGQGTGGSKQYF.

This clonotype was detected many times. The chain has TRBV9 and TRBJ2-7, with a weak D call TRBD2 (7 bases). Looked up from germline, CDR1 is SGDLS and CDR2 is YYNGEE. V was pared by 3 bases and J by 4 bases, with 17 bases between. The CDR3 consists of 15 residues. CDR3 in amino acids: CASSAGGGLGYEQYF. The CDR3 DNA reads TGTGCCAGCAGCGCTGGGGGGGGGCTGGGTTACGAGCAGTACTTC.

In its sample, this clonotype was seen many times. The chain combines TRBV7-3 with TRBJ2-3; D is tentatively TRBD1 or TRBD2 (5 bases each). Germline CDR1 and CDR2: SGHTA and FQGTGA. The V end lost 4 bases, the J end lost 9 bases, and 14 bases lay between the germline ends. This CDR3 comprises 13 residues. CDR3 DNA: TGTGCCAGCAGCTCCCTCGTGGGGGAGACGCAGTATTTT. Its protein product is CASSSLVGETQYF.

This clonotype was detected many times. The gene calls are TRBV15 and TRBJ2-3; D gene ambiguous. The ends were cut back, 0 bases at V and 8 bases at J, with 9 bases in the middle. The CDR3 is made up of 13 amino acids. Per the germline V gene, CDR1 is LNHNV and CDR2 is YYDKDF (reference sequence). CDR3 protein: CATSREEAATQYF. The DNA for the CDR3 is TGTGCCACCAGCAGAGAAGAGGCCGCTACGCAGTATTTT.

With regard to this clonotype: This may arise from a read error, as a much more abundant clone is one base away. The chain recombines TRBV29-1 with TRBJ2-3; D unclear. Germline values: CDR1 SQVTM, CDR2 ANQGSEA. The germline V and J ends were trimmed by 4 bases and 2 bases, with 7 bases remaining between them. This CDR3 comprises 12 residues. The DNA of the CDR3 is TGCAGCGTTGTTGTGTCCACAGATACGCAGTATTTT. It yields the protein CSVVVSTDTQYF.

A word on this clonotype: A much more abundant neighbour one base away suggests this may be a read error. The genes are TRBV6-2 or TRBV6-3 and TRBJ2-5; D ambiguous. Germline assignment: CDR1 MNHEY and CDR2 SVGEGT. This CDR3 has 13 amino acids. Trimming left V 5 bases short and J 7 bases short, with 14 bases between. The CDR3 coding sequence is TGTGCCAGCAGTACGCTCGAGCGAGGGACCCAGTACTTC. Its translation is CASSTLERGTQYF.

This clonotype was recorded once. Possible read error: a much larger clone is one base away. The chain joins TRBV13 to TRBJ2-7; TRBD2 might be the D (5 bases). The CDR3 runs to 14 residues. Germline loops: CDR1 PRHDT, CDR2 FYEKMQ (reference sequence). Trimming cost V 0 bases and J 3 bases, with 9 bases left between them. CDR3 residues: CASSLGSEGYEQYF. In DNA form, the CDR3 reads TGTGCCAGCAGCTTAGGTAGCGAGGGCTACGAGCAGTACTTC.

This clonotype was recorded many times. The J gene is TRBJ2-2, the V gene TRBV30, with TRBD1 as a possible D gene (5 bases). V was clipped by 8 bases and J by 2 bases, with 9 bases between them. This CDR3 is 12 amino acids long. Germline values: CDR1 GTSNPN, CDR2 SVGIG (reference sequence). The CDR3 region has the DNA TGTGCCACAGGTGAAAACACCGGGGAGCTGTTTTTT. Translated, it gives CATGENTGELFF. Full variable domain (rest looked up from reference TRBV30 and TRBJ2-2): SQTIHQWPATLVQPVGSPLSLECTVEGTSNPNLYWYRQAAGRGLQLLFYSVGIGQISSEVPQNLSASRPQDRQFILSSKKLLLSDSGFYLCATGENTGELFFGEGSRLTVL.